Listed here are 21 T cell receptor beta chains from one sample, sequenced in a study of T cells after yellow fever vaccination. TCRdb recomputed calls from the 5' RACE reads with MiXCR, one row per CDR3 protein. Of hundreds of thousands of distinct CDR3 sequences in the sample, roughly a sixth were seen once. The material sequenced was PBMCs, taken before the yellow fever booster vaccination. Receptor source: a man aged 18 to 29 who received the YFV17D yellow fever vaccine.

The chain is built from TRBV5-4 and TRBJ1-1; TRBD1 might be the D (6 bases). The germline V gene encodes CDR1 SGHNT and CDR2 YYREEE (reference sequence). The CDR3 length is 15 residues. The germline V and J ends were trimmed by 3 bases and 0 bases, with 12 bases remaining between them. CDR3 coding DNA: TGTGCCAGCAGCTCTCGACAGGTCATGAACACTGAAGCTTTCTTT. This gives the protein CASSSRQVMNTEAFF. Drawing the rest from reference TRBV5-4 and TRBJ1-1, the complete variable domain is ETGVTQSPTHLIKTRGQQVTLRCSSQSGHNTVSWYQQALGQGPQFIFQYYREEENGRGNFPPRFSGLQFPNYSSELNVNALELDDSALYLCASSSRQVMNTEAFFGQGTRLTVV.

The gene calls are TRBV12-3 or TRBV12-4 and TRBJ2-2, with 9 bases that match TRBD2. Trimming at V came to 4 bases and at J to 5 bases, leaving 8 bases not matched to a gene. The CDR3 contains 16 residues. CDR3 DNA sequence: TGTGCCAGCAGTTGGAGCGGGGGGCCAAGGACCGGGGAGCTGTTTTTT. Translating gives CASSWSGGPRTGELFF.

This clonotype showed up just a few times. The rearrangement joins TRBV12-3 or TRBV12-4 to TRBJ1-5; possible D gene TRBD1, 5 bases. V lost 5 bases to trimming and J lost 3 bases, with 11 bases between them. This CDR3 region has 14 residues. CDR3 amino acids: CASSNRGDNQPQHF. CDR3 nucleotides: TGTGCCAGCAGTAACCGAGGGGACAATCAGCCCCAGCATTTT.

In its sample, this clonotype was seen a few times. The chain employs TRBV7-7 and TRBJ2-2; 13 bases match TRBD2. Looked up from germline, CDR1 is SSHAT and CDR2 is FNYEAQ (reference sequence). Losses at the gene ends were 6 bases for V and 5 bases for J; bases not matched to a gene: 6. The CDR3 has 16 residues. The CDR3 bases are TGTGCCAGCAGTCCTTGGACTAGCGGGGGAACCGGGGAGCTGTTTTTT. Its translation is CASSPWTSGGTGELFF.

This clonotype has a count of ten or more. The chain has TRBV5-1 and TRBJ2-2, with a weak D call TRBD2 (6 bases). Per germline, CDR1 SGHRS and CDR2 YFSETQ. Trimming removed 0 bases from V and 2 bases from J, with 8 bases in between. This CDR3 region has 15 residues. This chain's CDR3 is CASSLVADNTGELFF. The CDR3 region has the DNA TGCGCCAGCAGCTTGGTAGCGGATAACACCGGGGAGCTGTTTTTT.

This clonotype was counted between two and nine times. The V and J genes are TRBV11-2 and TRBJ1-3; possibly TRBD1 for D (5 bases). CDR1 SGHAT and CDR2 FQNNGV come from the germline V gene. Between the trimmed V and J ends, which lost 2 bases and 0 bases, there was a span of 23 bases. CDR3 size: 20 residues. The CDR3 bases are TGTGCCAGCAGCTTAAGGTCCGAGACAGCCAGGACCCGCTCTGGAAACACCATATATTTT. This gives the protein CASSLRSETARTRSGNTIYF.

The rearrangement uses TRBV20-1 and TRBJ2-7; 8 bases fit TRBD1. This CDR3 is 13 amino acids long. J lost 1 base, V lost 2 bases, and 1 base had no gene match. Looked up from germline, CDR1 is DFQATT and CDR2 is SNEGSKA (reference sequence). Here the CDR3 DNA reads TGCAGTGCTAGAACAGGGGGGTCCTACGAGCAGTACTTC. This translates into CSARTGGSYEQYF.

This CDR3 is CSANRGSGVVSKDTDTQYF. CDR3 in DNA: TGCAGTGCTAACCGTGGTAGCGGGGTCGTATCAAAGGACACAGATACGCAGTATTTT. The chain recombines TRBV20-1 with TRBJ2-3; TRBD2 aligns across 8 bases. This CDR3 has 19 residues. Losses at the gene ends were 4 bases for V and 2 bases for J; bases not matched to a gene: 20. CDR1 is DFQATT, CDR2 SNEGSKA, per germline (reference sequence).

This clonotype is a singleton in its sample. This chain joins TRBV12-3 or TRBV12-4 and TRBJ2-3; weak D call: TRBD1 (6 bases). V was cut by 6 bases and J by 0 bases, with 13 bases left in between. The length of the CDR3 is 15 residues. DNA of the CDR3: TGTGCCAGCAGAACCGGGACAAGTAGCACAGATACGCAGTATTTT. Translated, it gives CASRTGTSSTDTQYF.

This clonotype has a handful of counts. The chain is built from TRBV19 and TRBJ2-1, with a tentative D call TRBD1 (5 bases). CDR3 size: 16 residues. Germline lookup yields CDR1 LNHDA and CDR2 SQIVND (reference sequence). The V end lost 3 bases, the J end lost 8 bases, and 20 bases lay between the germline ends. The CDR3 reads CASSIRTGSLGYEQFF. CDR3 bases: TGTGCCAGTAGTATCCGCACAGGCTCGCTTGGGTATGAGCAGTTCTTC.

This clonotype was detected many times. The V gene is TRBV2, the J gene TRBJ2-5; 9 nucleotides align to TRBD1. CDR1 and CDR2 (germline): SNHLY, FYNNEI. CDR3 length equals 14 residues. V shed 6 bases, J shed 5 bases, and the junction held 7 bases outside the gene matches. In nucleotides, the CDR3 is TGTGCCAGCAGCGGCACAGGGGGCAAGGAGACCCAGTACTTC. Translation: CASSGTGGKETQYF. Using reference TRBV2 and TRBJ2-5 for the parts outside the CDR3, the full variable domain is EPEVTQTPSHQVTQMGQEVILRCVPISNHLYFYWYRQILGQKVEFLVSFYNNEISEKSEIFDDQFSVERPDGSNFTLKIRSTKLEDSAMYFCASSGTGGKETQYFGPGTRLLVL.

The V call is TRBV6-1, the J call TRBJ1-6, with D hard to call. The germline V gene has CDR1 MNHNS and CDR2 SASEGT. Trimming removed 8 bases at V and 7 bases at J, with 18 bases between. The CDR3 is 15 residues long. The CDR3 region is CASPAKDGENSPLHF. CDR3 DNA sequence: TGTGCCAGCCCCGCTAAGGACGGCGAAAATTCACCCCTCCACTTT.

This clonotype was detected only a few times. This chain's CDR3 is CASSLGRLRGARNYGYTF. In DNA, the CDR3 is TGTGCCAGCAGCTTAGGCAGACTTCGGGGGGCGCGGAACTATGGCTACACCTTC. This sequence joins TRBV7-3 and TRBJ1-2; possibly TRBD1 for D (6 bases). V lost 2 bases, J lost 2 bases, and 21 bases lay in between. This CDR3 comprises 18 residues. CDR1 SGHTA and CDR2 FQGTGA come from the germline V gene.

This clonotype was seen a handful of times. The V gene is TRBV20-1, the J gene TRBJ2-1; 9 bases line up with TRBD2. The CDR3 is made up of 16 amino acids. Germline values: CDR1 DFQATT, CDR2 SNEGSKA (reference sequence). The chain's CDR3 is CGVEVAGVSSYNEQFF. The CDR3 bases are TGCGGCGTGGAGGTAGCGGGGGTTAGCTCCTACAATGAGCAGTTCTTC.

The V gene is TRBV10-1, the J gene TRBJ2-7; D may match TRBD1 or TRBD2 (5 bases each). The CDR3 spans 16 residues. Germline V gives CDR1 WNHNN, CDR2 SYGVQD (reference sequence). V lost 0 bases, J lost 2 bases, and 14 bases lay in between. CDR3 residues: CASSESIRDGPYEQYV. In DNA form, the CDR3 reads TGCGCCAGCAGTGAGTCGATTAGGGACGGACCCTACGAGCAGTACGTC.

The V gene is TRBV20-1, the J gene TRBJ2-3; TRBD2 matches at 7 bases. The trim removed 3 bases at V and 7 bases at J, leaving 10 bases unmatched. CDR1 is DFQATT, CDR2 SNEGSKA, per germline (reference sequence). The CDR3 runs to 14 residues. The CDR3 here is CSASGGSPLNTQYF. In nucleotides, the CDR3 is TGCAGTGCTAGCGGGGGGTCCCCTCTGAATACGCAGTATTTT.

The rearrangement uses TRBV7-9 and TRBJ2-3; 8 bases fit TRBD1. Germline CDR1 SEHNR, CDR2 FQNEAQ (reference sequence). J lost 4 bases, V lost 3 bases, and 6 bases had no gene match. The CDR3 totals 15 residues. CDR3 nucleotide sequence: TGTGCCAGCAGCTTCCCCAGGGGGCGTGCAGATACGCAGTATTTT. Translation gives CASSFPRGRADTQYF.

The table lists this clonotype with a few counts. This rearrangement joins TRBV3-1 to TRBJ2-3; D gene uncertain. The CDR3 runs 14 residues. Trimming took 7 bases from V and 2 from J, leaving 13 bases between them. CDR1 LGHDT and CDR2 YNNKEL come from the germline V gene (reference sequence). CDR3 protein: CASTITWDTDTQYF. CDR3 nucleotides: TGTGCCAGCACCATTACCTGGGACACAGATACGCAGTATTTT.

The chain has TRBV3-1 and TRBJ2-5; D might be TRBD1 or TRBD2, each matching 5 bases. The V end lost 4 bases, the J end lost 5 bases, and 17 bases lay between the germline ends. Germline V gene data show CDR1 as LGHDT and CDR2 as YNNKEL (reference sequence). The CDR3 contains 15 residues. The CDR3 sequence: CASSPPEGEGETQYF. CDR3 DNA sequence: TGTGCCAGCAGCCCGCCAGAGGGAGAGGGGGAGACCCAGTACTTC.

This clonotype appeared a few times. The chain links TRBV5-1 to TRBJ1-4; no clear D. V was pared by 0 bases and J by 7 bases, with 16 bases between. The CDR3 totals 16 residues. From germline, CDR1 is SGHRS and CDR2 YFSETQ. The CDR3 DNA follows: TGCGCCAGCAGCTTGGATAGGGTGGATCGCGGTGAAAAACTGTTTTTT. It specifies CASSLDRVDRGEKLFF.

This clonotype was counted between two and nine times. The J gene is TRBJ2-3, the V gene TRBV4-2; D is undetermined. The CDR3 runs to 13 residues. V shed 1 base and J shed 4 bases, with 6 bases lying between them. Germline values: CDR1 LGHNA, CDR2 YNFKEQ. DNA for the CDR3: TGTGCCAGCAGCCAAGTTCTTGCAGATACGCAGTATTTT. Translating gives CASSQVLADTQYF.